The 26 T cell receptor beta chains below were found in one sample sequenced in a study of shared clonotypes between healthy human individuals. Assay: immunoSEQ multiplex PCR; the TCRdb copy retains only in-frame clones and omits some. The data contain roughly 2.2 million clones, 80% to 95% of them singletons. Sequencing was done on a sample of naive CD4+ T cells from PBMCs. As for subset: CD45RA+ positively selected. The receptors stem from a man younger than 30 in good health. Some clones in this sample may be carry-over from other donors' samples.

This chain joins TRBV5-1 and TRBJ2-1; D gene unclear. CDR3 length: 17 residues. The germline V gene encodes CDR1 SGHRS and CDR2 YFSETQ. Trimming removed 0 bases at V and 0 bases at J, with 13 bases between. DNA of the CDR3: TGCGCCAGCAGCTTGGTGGCTCCCCCGAGCTCCTACAATGAGCAGTTCTTC. This gives the protein CASSLVAPPSSYNEQFF.

This chain connects TRBV9 to TRBJ2-7, with TRBD2 identical over 12 bases. The germline V gene has CDR1 SGDLS and CDR2 YYNGEE. V shed 3 bases, J shed 3 bases, and the junction held 4 bases outside the gene matches. The CDR3 loop spans 15 amino acids. CDR3 DNA sequence: TGTGCCAGCAGCGCGACTAGCGGGAGCTTCTACGAGCAGTACTTC. Its translation is CASSATSGSFYEQYF.

This chain joins TRBV6-6 and TRBJ1-5, with TRBD1 matching 7 bases. Looked up from germline, CDR1 is MNHNY and CDR2 is SVGAGI (reference sequence). The V segment lost 5 bases and the J segment 0 bases; nucleotides outside the gene matches: 4. The CDR3 runs 15 residues. The CDR3 here is CASSTDRNSNQPQHF. The CDR3 nucleotides are TGTGCCAGCAGTACGGACAGGAATAGCAATCAGCCCCAGCATTTT.

The CDR3 region is CASSLNFHSYNSPLHF. The CDR3 DNA reads TGTGCCAGCAGCTTAAATTTCCACTCCTATAATTCACCCCTCCACTTT. The chain carries TRBV7-8 and TRBJ1-6; D is unresolved. The length of the CDR3 is 16 residues. Per the germline V gene, CDR1 is SGHVS and CDR2 is FQNEAQ. V was cut by 2 bases and J by 0 bases, with 8 bases left in between.

The chain couples TRBV29-1 to TRBJ2-7, with D possibly matching TRBD1 (6 bases). Germline V gene lookup returns CDR1 SQVTM and CDR2 ANQGSEA. The CDR3 contains 12 residues. Trimming removed 4 bases from V and 5 bases from J, with 12 bases in between. The chain's CDR3 is CSVVRGVHEQYF. The CDR3 DNA sequence: TGCAGCGTTGTCAGGGGCGTGCACGAGCAGTACTTC.

The V and J genes are TRBV19 and TRBJ2-1; 8 nucleotides line up with TRBD2. This CDR3 comprises 15 residues. Germline V gene lookup returns CDR1 LNHDA and CDR2 SQIVND (reference sequence). With 9 bases clipped from V and 0 bases from J, the junction kept 7 bases outside the gene matches. CDR3 sequence reads: CASQLAASSYNEQFF. For the CDR3, the DNA is TGTGCCAGCCAACTAGCGGCGAGCTCCTACAATGAGCAGTTCTTC.

CDR3 protein: CASSLLGGQNTGELFF. DNA of the CDR3: TGTGCCAGCAGCTTACTGGGGGGCCAGAACACCGGGGAGCTGTTTTTT. The chain links TRBV7-3 to TRBJ2-2, with D perhaps TRBD1 or TRBD2 (6 bases each). The V and J ends lost 2 bases and 1 base respectively, with 11 bases between them. The CDR3 is 16 amino acids. CDR1 is SGHTA, CDR2 FQGTGA, per germline.

The gene calls are TRBV5-1 and TRBJ2-5; tentatively, D is TRBD2 (5 bases). This CDR3 has 16 residues. Germline V gives CDR1 SGHRS, CDR2 YFSETQ. V dropped 6 bases and J dropped 4 bases, with 22 bases sitting between them. In nucleotides, the CDR3 is TGCGCCAGCACCATGAGGGTCGGCCCCACCCCAGAGACCCAGTACTTC. Residues: CASTMRVGPTPETQYF.

The chain combines TRBV27 with TRBJ1-1, with TRBD1 matching over 9 bases. V was pared by 5 bases and J by 4 bases, with 8 bases of the junction left unmatched. Germline CDR1 reads MNHEY; CDR2 reads SMNVEV (reference sequence). The CDR3 covers 15 residues. The CDR3 bases are TGTGCCAGCAGTCGGGACAGGGTGTCGGGCACTGAAGCTTTCTTT. Translated: CASSRDRVSGTEAFF.

This clone was seen just once. This CDR3 is CASSIPGLAGGETQYF. As DNA, the CDR3 is TGTGCCAGCAGCATCCCTGGACTAGCGGGAGGAGAGACCCAGTACTTC. The chain links TRBV28 to TRBJ2-5; 14 nucleotides align to TRBD2. V shed 6 bases, J shed 4 bases, and the junction held 7 bases outside the gene matches. The CDR3 totals 16 residues. CDR1 MDHEN and CDR2 SYDVKM come from the germline V gene.

The V gene is TRBV4-2, the J gene TRBJ2-3; 10 bases align to TRBD2. The CDR3 is made up of 16 amino acids. V shed 0 bases, J shed 3 bases, and the junction held 3 bases outside the gene matches. Germline CDR1 is LGHNA and CDR2 is YNFKEQ. For the CDR3, the DNA is TGTGCCAGCAGCCAAGATAGCGGGAGGATGACAGATACGCAGTATTTT. Amino acid sequence: CASSQDSGRMTDTQYF.

The CDR3 region is CASSPRIGSEQYF. CDR3 DNA: TGTGCCAGCAGCCCAAGAATCGGGTCCGAGCAGTACTTC. The genes are TRBV7-3 and TRBJ2-7; no clear D gene. With 5 bases removed from V and 6 bases from J, the gap between germline ends came to 14 bases. This CDR3 comprises 13 residues. The germline CDR1 and CDR2 sequences are SGHTA and FQGTGA.

As regards this clone: Distinct nucleotide sequences in the sample also encode this CDR3. The chain is built from TRBV28 and TRBJ1-2; maybe TRBD1 (5 bases). The CDR3 has 14 residues. Germline V lookup: CDR1 MDHEN, CDR2 SYDVKM. V dropped 2 bases and J dropped 2 bases, with 9 bases sitting between them. CDR3 DNA sequence: TGTGCCAGCAGTTTAAGTGCAGGGAACTATGGCTACACCTTC. As protein: CASSLSAGNYGYTF.

This clone occurred once. The CDR3 sequence is CASSAASSRSTGELFF. The CDR3 DNA reads as TGTGCCAGCAGCGCTGCCTCGTCGCGTTCGACCGGGGAGCTGTTTTTT. The chain carries TRBV7-3 and TRBJ2-2; D unresolved. This CDR3 is built from 16 residues. CDR1 is SGHTA, CDR2 FQGTGA, per germline. With 5 bases removed from V and 5 bases from J, the gap between germline ends came to 18 bases.

The rearrangement links TRBV28 to TRBJ2-5; TRBD1 agrees at 7 bases. Germline lookup yields CDR1 MDHEN and CDR2 SYDVKM. V shed 7 bases and J 4 bases; nucleotides not matched to a gene: 6. There are 13 residues in the CDR3. DNA of the CDR3: TGTGCCAGCATCTTGAGGGGGCGAGAGACCCAGTACTTC. Its translation is CASILRGRETQYF. Based on the CDR3 plus reference TRBV28 and TRBJ2-5, the full variable domain is DVKVTQSSRYLVKRTGEKVFLECVQDMDHENMFWYRQDPGLGLRLIYFSYDVKMKEKGDIPEGYSVSREKKERFSLILESASTNQTSMYLCASILRGRETQYFGPGTRLLVL.

The chain recombines TRBV30 with TRBJ1-1, with D possibly being TRBD1 (5 bases). CDR3 length: 14 residues. V lost 0 bases and J lost 4, with 12 bases in between. The germline gives CDR1 GTSNPN, CDR2 SVGIG (reference sequence). Here the CDR3 reads CAWSVRVRGTEAFF. DNA of the CDR3: TGTGCCTGGAGTGTTAGGGTAAGGGGCACTGAAGCTTTCTTT.

The chain couples TRBV11-2 to TRBJ2-3; 12 nucleotides align to TRBD2. The CDR3 runs to 15 residues. The germline CDR1 and CDR2 sequences are SGHAT and FQNNGV. The junction had 8 bases not matched to a gene; V was cut back by 5 bases and J by 8 bases. CDR3 nucleotides: TGTGCCAGCAGCCCCTCTCCTAGCGGGAGGGTTACGCAGTATTTT. Its protein is CASSPSPSGRVTQYF.

The chain has TRBV7-9 and TRBJ2-1; no clear D. The V gene lost 5 bases and the J gene lost 0 bases, with 14 bases spanning the gap. This CDR3 has 16 amino acids. Germline values: CDR1 SEHNR, CDR2 FQNEAQ (reference sequence). The CDR3 loop is CASSPGPTGSYNEQFF. CDR3 DNA sequence: TGTGCCAGCAGCCCCGGACCAACCGGCTCCTACAATGAGCAGTTCTTC.

CDR3 DNA sequence: TGTGCCAGCTCACCGGGGATTACTAATGAAAAACTGTTTTTT. Its translation is CASSPGITNEKLFF. The chain joins TRBV18 to TRBJ1-4; D is unresolved. CDR3 size: 14 residues. V lost 3 bases to trimming and J lost 2 bases, with 7 bases between them. CDR1 is KGHSH and CDR2 is LQKENI in the germline V gene.

The chain couples TRBV7-6 to TRBJ2-7; possible D gene TRBD1, 6 bases. V lost 5 bases to trimming and J lost 3 bases, with 14 bases between them. Germline CDR1 reads SGHVS; CDR2 reads FNYEAQ. The CDR3 loop spans 14 amino acids. CDR3 sequence reads: CASSPGTNNYEQYF. The CDR3 region has the DNA TGTGCCAGCAGCCCAGGGACAAACAACTACGAGCAGTACTTC. The full variable domain, completed using reference TRBV7-6 and TRBJ2-7, is GAGVSQSPRYKVTKRGQDVALRCDPISGHVSLYWYRQALGQGPEFLTYFNYEAQQDKSGLPNDRFSAERPEGSISTLTIQRTEQRDSAMYRCASSPGTNNYEQYFGPGTRLTVT.

The chain employs TRBV7-2 and TRBJ2-3; 7 bases match TRBD1. J gave up 2 bases and V 4 bases, and 9 bases lay outside the gene matches. The CDR3 is made up of 16 amino acids. Germline values: CDR1 SGHTA, CDR2 FQGNSA. CDR3: CASSSYWTGFTDTQYF. The DNA of the CDR3 is TGTGCCAGCAGCTCCTACTGGACAGGATTCACAGATACGCAGTATTTT.

The rearrangement joins TRBV2 to TRBJ1-5, with TRBD1 identical over 7 bases. Per the germline V gene, CDR1 is SNHLY and CDR2 is FYNNEI. This CDR3 comprises 15 residues. Unmatched junction bases numbered 11, after V lost 6 bases and J lost 6 bases. This chain's CDR3 is CASRPQGVAIQPQHF. Written as DNA, the CDR3 is TGTGCCAGCAGGCCTCAGGGGGTGGCAATTCAGCCCCAGCATTTT. The complete variable domain, with remaining parts taken from reference TRBV2 and TRBJ1-5, reads EPEVTQTPSHQVTQMGQEVILRCVPISNHLYFYWYRQILGQKVEFLVSFYNNEISEKSEIFDDQFSVERPDGSNFTLKIRSTKLEDSAMYFCASRPQGVAIQPQHFGDGTRLSIL.

The chain recombines TRBV7-2 with TRBJ2-1; no firm D call. This CDR3 is 13 amino acids long. Germline assignment: CDR1 SGHTA and CDR2 FQGNSA. Trimming stripped 10 bases from V and 0 bases from J, with 10 bases between. The CDR3 DNA sequence: TGTGCCACCCAACTTGGCTCCTACAATGAGCAGTTCTTC. Translated: CATQLGSYNEQFF.

About this clone itself: Other DNA sequences in the same sample also yield this CDR3. The chain links TRBV5-1 to TRBJ1-3; D is uncertain. CDR3 size: 14 residues. Germline lookup yields CDR1 SGHRS and CDR2 YFSETQ. The ends were cut back, 0 bases at V and 0 bases at J, with 4 bases in the middle. Here the CDR3 DNA reads TGCGCCAGCAGCTTGGGTACCTCTGGAAACACCATATATTTT. Its protein product is CASSLGTSGNTIYF.

The genes are TRBV6-1 and TRBJ1-2, with unresolved D. V was shortened by 2 bases and J by 4 bases, with 8 bases between the two germline ends. There are 13 residues in the CDR3. Germline CDR1 is MNHNS and CDR2 is SASEGT. CDR3 nucleotide sequence: TGTGCCAGCAGTGAACGATCACTCTATGGCTACACCTTC. It specifies CASSERSLYGYTF.

This clone appeared a single time. V gene TRBV12-5 combines with J gene TRBJ2-2; 10 bases map to TRBD2. Trimming at V came to 2 bases and at J to 6 bases, leaving 9 bases not matched to a gene. CDR3 length: 17 residues. The germline V gene encodes CDR1 LGHNT and CDR2 FRNRAP. CDR3 DNA: TGTGCTAGTGGTTTGCGTACGGGACTAGCGATAGCCGGGGAGCTGTTTTTT. Translation: CASGLRTGLAIAGELFF.